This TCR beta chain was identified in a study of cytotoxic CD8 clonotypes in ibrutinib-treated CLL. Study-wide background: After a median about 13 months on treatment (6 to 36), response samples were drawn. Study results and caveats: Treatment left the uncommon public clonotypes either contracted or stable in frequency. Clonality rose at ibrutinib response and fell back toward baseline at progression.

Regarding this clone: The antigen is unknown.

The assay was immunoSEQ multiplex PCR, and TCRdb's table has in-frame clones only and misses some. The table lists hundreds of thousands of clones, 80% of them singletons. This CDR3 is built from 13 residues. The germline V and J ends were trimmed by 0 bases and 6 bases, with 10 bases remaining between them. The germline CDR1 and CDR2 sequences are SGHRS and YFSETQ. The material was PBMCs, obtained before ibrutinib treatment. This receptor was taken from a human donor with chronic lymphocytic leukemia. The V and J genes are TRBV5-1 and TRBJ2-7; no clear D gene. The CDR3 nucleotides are TGCGCCAGCAGCTTGGATGGGATCGGCGAGCAGTACTTC. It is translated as CASSLDGIGEQYF. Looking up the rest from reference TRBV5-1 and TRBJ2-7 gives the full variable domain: KAGVTQTPRYLIKTRGQQVTLSCSPISGHRSVSWYQQTPGQGLQFLFEYFSETQRNKGNFPGRFSGRQFSNSRSEMNVSTLELGDSALYLCASSLDGIGEQYFGPGTRLTVT.